These 24 T cell receptor beta chains were all obtained from the same sample, sequenced in a study of radiation and T cells in renal cell carcinoma. Sequencing used immunoSEQ multiplex PCR; TCRdb keeps in-frame clones, though not all of them. This sample has some 120,000 clones, with 81% found just once. Time point given: blood 2 weeks post-SBRT. Treatment meaning: 15 Gy SBRT to primary tumor, nephrectomy 4 weeks later. The sample consisted of blood, taken from a patient whose treatment included radiotherapy and nephrectomy. All receptors derive from a woman aged 55-69 years with renal cell carcinoma.

This chain uses TRBV30 with TRBJ1-1; the D is unclear. The CDR3 runs to 13 residues. Trimming removed 3 bases at V and 3 bases at J, with 11 bases between. CDR1 and CDR2 (germline): GTSNPN, SVGIG (reference sequence). DNA of the CDR3: TGTGCCTGGAGAGGTGGGCTCGACACTGAAGCTTTCTTT. Its translation: CAWRGGLDTEAFF. The entire variable domain, with the rest obtained from reference TRBV30 and TRBJ1-1, is as follows: SQTIHQWPATLVQPVGSPLSLECTVEGTSNPNLYWYRQAAGRGLQLLFYSVGIGQISSEVPQNLSASRPQDRQFILSSKKLLLSDSGFYLCAWRGGLDTEAFFGQGTRLTVV.

This clone appeared a single time. The chain has TRBV6-6 and TRBJ1-2; possible D gene TRBD1, 5 bases. Germline V gene data show CDR1 as MNHNY and CDR2 as SVGAGI (reference sequence). V lost 2 bases, J lost 5 bases, and 12 bases lay in between. This CDR3 spans 14 amino acids. CDR3 coding DNA: TGTGCCAGCAGTTACGGGGGGGAGGATTATGGCTACACCTTC. As protein: CASSYGGEDYGYTF.

The chain uses TRBV19 and TRBJ1-1, with a tentative D call TRBD1 (5 bases). The CDR3 runs to 15 residues. V lost 1 base and J lost 2, with 11 bases in between. Germline CDR1 LNHDA, CDR2 SQIVND (reference sequence). The CDR3 DNA sequence: TGTGCCAGTAGTATAGGAGGGGTTTTTAACACTGAAGCTTTCTTT. It yields the protein CASSIGGVFNTEAFF.

There are a few counts of this clone. The J gene is TRBJ1-6, the V gene TRBV6-5, with 9 nucleotides matching TRBD1. This CDR3 has 14 residues. From germline, CDR1 is MNHEY and CDR2 SVGAGI. V lost 8 bases, J lost 9 bases, and 8 bases stayed unmatched. CDR3 loop: CASRGQGGSSPLHF. CDR3 sequence (DNA): TGTGCCAGCCGGGGACAGGGAGGGAGTTCACCCCTCCACTTT.

This rearrangement joins TRBV19 to TRBJ1-1; D may be TRBD1 (6 bases). Germline CDR1 is LNHDA and CDR2 is SQIVND (reference sequence). This CDR3 is 15 amino acids long. V dropped 7 bases and J dropped 0 bases, with 15 bases sitting between them. The CDR3 region is CASTLAGGVNTEAFF. CDR3 DNA: TGTGCCAGTACCCTGGCCGGGGGCGTGAACACTGAAGCTTTCTTT.

The chain recombines TRBV28 with TRBJ1-5; D remains unclear. V lost 2 bases and J lost 0, with 5 bases in between. The V gene's germline CDR1 is MDHEN and CDR2 SYDVKM. The CDR3 contains 14 residues. CDR3 region: CASSLTGSNQPQHF. The CDR3 DNA is TGTGCCAGCAGTTTAACTGGTAGCAATCAGCCCCAGCATTTT.

V is TRBV7-8 and J is TRBJ2-1; 10 bases line up with TRBD2. This CDR3 contains 17 residues. The ends lost 0 bases at V and 7 bases at J; junction bases unmatched: 9. Germline CDR1 SGHVS, CDR2 FQNEAQ. The CDR3 sequence: CASSLALSGGARNEQFF. CDR3 DNA: TGTGCCAGCAGCTTAGCGTTGAGCGGGGGGGCGCGTAATGAGCAGTTCTTC.

V and J are TRBV5-1 and TRBJ1-3; the D is unclear. Germline V CDR1 and CDR2: SGHRS, YFSETQ. The V end lost 0 bases, the J end lost 5 bases, and 9 bases lay between the germline ends. The CDR3 has 14 amino acids. This CDR3 reads CASSLEAERNTIYF. In DNA form, the CDR3 reads TGCGCCAGCAGCTTGGAAGCAGAGAGAAACACCATATATTTT.

The chain couples TRBV7-9 to TRBJ1-1; no definite D call. The CDR3 has 15 amino acids. V was trimmed by 1 base and J by 2 bases, leaving 11 bases between them. Per the germline V gene, CDR1 is SEHNR and CDR2 is FQNEAQ (reference sequence). CDR3 sequence reads: CASSLVATVNTEAFF. CDR3 DNA: TGTGCCAGCAGCTTAGTAGCTACGGTCAACACTGAAGCTTTCTTT.

The count of this clone is one. The chain couples TRBV27 to TRBJ1-5; tentative D call: TRBD1 (5 bases). The CDR3 has 17 amino acids. Germline V lookup: CDR1 MNHEY, CDR2 SMNVEV (reference sequence). Trimming removed 1 base at V and 2 bases at J, with 15 bases between. Written as DNA, the CDR3 is TGTGCCAGCAGTTTATATGTGGGACCGGCGGGCAATCAGCCCCAGCATTTT. Encoded protein: CASSLYVGPAGNQPQHF.

The chain has TRBV11-3 and TRBJ1-1; tentative D call: TRBD1 (5 bases). Between the trimmed V and J ends, which lost 5 bases and 1 base, there was a span of 11 bases. The CDR3 covers 14 residues. Germline V lookup: CDR1 SGHNT, CDR2 YENEEA. The CDR3 DNA is TGTGCCAGCAGCCCGGGACGGGGGAACACTGAAGCTTTCTTT. It codes for CASSPGRGNTEAFF. The whole variable domain, remainder taken from reference TRBV11-3 and TRBJ1-1, is EAGVVQSPRYKIIEKKQPVAFWCNPISGHNTLYWYLQNLGQGPELLIRYENEEAVDDSQLPKDRFSAERLKGVDSTLKIQPAELGDSAVYLCASSPGRGNTEAFFGQGTRLTVV.

This chain uses TRBV18 with TRBJ1-1, with a weak D call TRBD1 (5 bases). The V gene lost 4 bases and the J gene lost 7 bases, with 16 bases spanning the gap. The germline V gene encodes CDR1 KGHSH and CDR2 LQKENI. The CDR3 spans 14 residues. The CDR3 is CASSQDTFRDEAFF. The CDR3 bases are TGTGCCAGCTCACAGGACACTTTCCGAGATGAAGCTTTCTTT.

The CDR3 DNA is TGTGCCAGCAGTTTGGGACCGCCCTCCACCTACGAGCAGTACTTC. Residues: CASSLGPPSTYEQYF. The chain carries TRBV28 and TRBJ2-7; D assignment may be TRBD1 or TRBD2 (5 bases each). Germline V gene sequence: CDR1 MDHEN, CDR2 SYDVKM. The CDR3 consists of 15 residues. With 3 bases removed from V and 2 bases from J, the gap between germline ends came to 14 bases.

This rearrangement joins TRBV19 to TRBJ2-7; a possible D gene is TRBD2 (5 bases). There are 13 residues in the CDR3. In germline, CDR1 is LNHDA, CDR2 SQIVND (reference sequence). V gave up 5 bases and J gave up 3 bases, with 11 bases separating them. The CDR3 loop reads CASSVRTSYEQYF. CDR3 in DNA: TGTGCCAGTAGTGTCCGCACTAGCTACGAGCAGTACTTC.

The chain recombines TRBV4-3 with TRBJ1-3; D not resolved. Trimming took 3 bases from V and 0 from J, leaving 15 bases between them. Germline lookup yields CDR1 LGHNA and CDR2 YSLEER. The CDR3 loop spans 17 amino acids. CDR3 in DNA: TGCGCCAGCAGCCAGATTCCCTCCAGCCTCTCTGGAAACACCATATATTTT. It translates to CASSQIPSSLSGNTIYF.

The rearrangement joins TRBV4-1 to TRBJ2-7, with 9 bases fitting TRBD1. The CDR3 contains 16 residues. Germline CDR1 is MGHRA and CDR2 is YSYEKL. The J segment lost 5 bases and the V segment lost 0 bases, leaving 8 bases of the junction unmatched. CDR3: CASSQDPQGAWNEQYF. The CDR3 nucleotides read TGCGCCAGCAGCCAAGACCCACAGGGGGCATGGAACGAGCAGTACTTC.

This clone has only a few counts. The chain links TRBV5-1 to TRBJ2-1; 7 bases are shared with TRBD2. Germline V gene sequence: CDR1 SGHRS, CDR2 YFSETQ. CDR3 length: 16 amino acids. The V segment lost 0 bases and the J segment 0 bases; nucleotides outside the gene matches: 3. CDR3 in amino acids: CASSLGGEGSYNEQFF. The CDR3 nucleotides read TGCGCCAGCAGCTTGGGAGGGGAGGGCTCCTACAATGAGCAGTTCTTC.

The chain's CDR3 is CASSPNHPGAGEKLFF. CDR3 sequence (DNA): TGCGCCAGCAGCCCTAATCACCCGGGGGCAGGAGAAAAACTGTTTTTT. This rearrangement joins TRBV4-1 to TRBJ1-4, with D maybe TRBD1 (6 bases). Germline CDR1 and CDR2: MGHRA and YSYEKL. CDR3 size: 16 residues. The ends were cut back, 4 bases at V and 8 bases at J, with 20 bases in the middle.

The chain has TRBV7-9 and TRBJ1-5; D is ambiguous. This CDR3 is 16 amino acids long. Germline V gene data show CDR1 as SEHNR and CDR2 as FQNEAQ (reference sequence). The V gene lost 1 base and the J gene lost 2 bases, with 12 bases spanning the gap. This CDR3 is CASSLGVGYGNQPQHF. The CDR3, as DNA: TGTGCCAGCAGCTTAGGTGTTGGATACGGCAATCAGCCCCAGCATTTT.

The chain uses TRBV7-2 and TRBJ1-1, with D perhaps TRBD1 (5 bases). This CDR3 region has 15 residues. Trimming pared 5 bases from V and 0 bases from J, leaving 13 bases between. CDR1 SGHTA and CDR2 FQGNSA come from the germline V gene. The DNA for the CDR3 is TGTGCCAGCAGCCCAAACGCAGGGATGAACACTGAAGCTTTCTTT. This encodes CASSPNAGMNTEAFF.

The chain joins TRBV7-2 to TRBJ1-1, with D possibly being TRBD1 (6 bases). In germline, CDR1 is SGHTA, CDR2 FQGNSA. Trimming took 3 bases from V and 11 from J, leaving 16 bases between them. CDR3 length equals 13 residues. CDR3 sequence reads: CASSFSTGIRAFF. The CDR3 region has the DNA TGTGCCAGCAGCTTCTCTACAGGGATCCGGGCTTTCTTT.

This clone is a singleton in its sample. V usage is TRBV4-2 and J usage is TRBJ2-2; TRBD1 is a possible D gene (6 bases). This CDR3 has 17 residues. In germline, CDR1 is LGHNA, CDR2 YNFKEQ. Trimming pared 0 bases from V and 1 base from J, leaving 12 bases between. CDR3: CASSQEVQTGNTGELFF. The CDR3 nucleotides read TGTGCCAGCAGCCAAGAGGTACAGACAGGGAACACCGGGGAGCTGTTTTTT.

Only a few counts were recorded for this clone. The chain uses TRBV27 and TRBJ1-1, with a possible D match to TRBD1 (5 bases). The V gene's germline CDR1 is MNHEY and CDR2 SMNVEV (reference sequence). V was trimmed by 5 bases and J by 7 bases, leaving 14 bases between them. The CDR3 length is 13 residues. CDR3 sequence: CASSPVTAFEAFF. The CDR3 bases are TGTGCCAGCAGTCCGGTGACAGCGTTTGAAGCTTTCTTT.

The chain recombines TRBV6-6 with TRBJ2-3; no reliable D call. V shed 3 bases and J shed 0 bases, with 10 bases lying between them. CDR3 length: 15 amino acids. Germline CDR1 reads MNHNY; CDR2 reads SVGAGI (reference sequence). CDR3 sequence: CASSYRPASTDTQYF. CDR3 nucleotide sequence: TGTGCCAGCAGTTATAGACCAGCTAGCACAGATACGCAGTATTTT.